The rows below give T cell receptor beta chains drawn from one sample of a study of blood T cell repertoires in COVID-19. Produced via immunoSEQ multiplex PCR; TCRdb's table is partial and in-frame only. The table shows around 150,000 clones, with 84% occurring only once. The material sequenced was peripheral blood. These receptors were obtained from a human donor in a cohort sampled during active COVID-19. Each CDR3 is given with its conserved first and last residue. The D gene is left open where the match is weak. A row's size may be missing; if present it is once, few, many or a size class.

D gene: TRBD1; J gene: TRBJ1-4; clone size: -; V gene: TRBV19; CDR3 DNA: TGTGCCAGTATACACCGGGGGACAGGGGGCGTCAATGAAAAACTGTTTTTT; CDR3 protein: CASIHRGTGGVNEKLFF
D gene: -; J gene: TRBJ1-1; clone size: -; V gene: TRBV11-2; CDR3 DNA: TGTGCCAGCAGCCCGCAAACAGTAGCTTTCTTT; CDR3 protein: CASSPQTVAFF
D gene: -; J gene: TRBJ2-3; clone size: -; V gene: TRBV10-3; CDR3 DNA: TGTGCCATCAGTGAGGGAGACAGGAACACAGATACGCAGTATTTT; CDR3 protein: CAISEGDRNTDTQYF
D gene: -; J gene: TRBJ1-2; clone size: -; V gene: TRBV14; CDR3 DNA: -; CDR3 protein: CASSQEFGTGNQCTF
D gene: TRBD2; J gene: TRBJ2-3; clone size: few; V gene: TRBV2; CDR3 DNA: TGTGCCAGCAGTGATCGCGCGTGGGCGGGAGAGGCAGATACGCAGTATTTT; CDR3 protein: CASSDRAWAGEADTQYF
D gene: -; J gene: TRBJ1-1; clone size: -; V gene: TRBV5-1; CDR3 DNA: TGCGCCAGCAGCCGGAGCCTACAGGGTGGGGCCACTGAAGCTTTCTTT; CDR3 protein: CASSRSLQGGATEAFF
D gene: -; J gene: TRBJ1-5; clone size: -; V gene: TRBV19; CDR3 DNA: TGTGCCAGTAGTATAGTCAAAAATCAGCCCCAGCATTTT; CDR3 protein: CASSIVKNQPQHF
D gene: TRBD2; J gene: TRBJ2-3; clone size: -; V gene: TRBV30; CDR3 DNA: TGTGCCTGGAGTCTGCTAGCGGGGGTTAGCACAGATACGCAGTATTTT; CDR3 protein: CAWSLLAGVSTDTQYF
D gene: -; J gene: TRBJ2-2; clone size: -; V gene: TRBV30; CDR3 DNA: TGTGCCTGGAGTCGGGGACTTATTACCGGGGAGCTGTTTTTT; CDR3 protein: CAWSRGLITGELFF
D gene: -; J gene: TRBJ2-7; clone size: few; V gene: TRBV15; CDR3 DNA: TGTGCCACCAGCAGAGGGAGGGGAACCTACGAGCAGTACTTC; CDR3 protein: CATSRGRGTYEQYF
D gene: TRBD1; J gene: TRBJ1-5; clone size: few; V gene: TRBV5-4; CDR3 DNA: TGTGCCAGCAGCTCACAGGGGCCGAATCAGCCCCAGCATTTT; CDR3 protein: CASSSQGPNQPQHF